Sequencing of this TCR beta chain was carried out in a study of monozygotic twins with inflammatory bowel disease. Germline V gene data show CDR1 as SGHTA and CDR2 as FQGNSA. The CDR3 consists of 17 residues. One entry per CDR3 protein, without DNA, is what TCRdb gives after re-calling the 5' RACE reads. The sample is made up of 150,000 to 200,000 distinct CDR3 sequences, and the top ten hold around 7% of it. The sequencing input was blood. The source is a human donor with ulcerative colitis or Crohn's disease, or a healthy co-twin of an affected twin (not recorded which). The chain couples TRBV7-2 to TRBJ1-2. CDR3 in amino acids: CASSLGLMAASNYGYTF.